This TCR beta chain was recorded in a study of T cell repertoires in cytomegalovirus infection. Looking at the study overall: CMV infection together with matching HLA type was indicated by public TCR beta signatures.

Study-wide results and limits: HLA-C-restricted, CMV-specific TCR beta clonotypes were dominant ex vivo.

V gave up 3 bases and J gave up 0 bases; unmatched junction bases: 14. The CDR3 length is 19 residues. Germline lookup yields CDR1 DFQATT and CDR2 SNEGSKA (reference sequence). Comments on this clonotype: The antigen remains undetermined.

MiXCR was run by TCRdb on the reads, yielding one entry per CDR3 protein. The repertoire includes about 830,000 distinct CDR3 sequences, around a third of them detected once, and approximately 13% sits in the top ten. The V gene is TRBV20-1, the J gene TRBJ1-4; 9 nucleotides line up with TRBD1. This sequence was found in a human donor in good health (CMV status not recorded). Some clones in this sample may be carry-over from other donors' samples. This specimen consisted of cultured CD8+ T cells from PBMCs, obtained from culture after CMV antigen stimulation. CDR3 amino acids: CSARARAQGASSTNEKLFF. Here the CDR3 DNA reads TGCAGTGCTAGGGCTAGGGCACAGGGGGCCTCTTCAACTAATGAAAAACTGTTTTTT.